This T cell receptor beta chain was sequenced during a study of CD8 T cells in ankylosing spondylitis. Findings of the study overall: Researchers report that disease-linked clones proved CD8+ and relatively rare in peripheral blood. Reportedly, significant enrichment of disease-linked clones occurred in matched ankylosing spondylitis synovial fluid.

In this sample, this clonotype turned up a few times. Its matching antigen is unknown. As the method for making TCR beta libraries, quantitative 5'-RACE with molecular barcodes was used. TCRdb recomputed calls from the 5' RACE reads with MiXCR, one row per CDR3 protein. The table shows 200,000 to 250,000 distinct CDR3 sequences, with over 9.5% occurring only once. Germline V gene sequence: CDR1 ENHRY, CDR2 SYGVKD. CDR3 length equals 15 residues. The V and J ends lost 4 bases and 4 bases, in that order; junction bases with no gene match: 8. V and J are TRBV10-3 and TRBJ2-3, with 7 bases identical to TRBD1. The source material was blood, either unsorted or a sorted T cell fraction (not recorded which). The clonotype comes from a male donor with ankylosing spondylitis or in good health (not recorded which). In DNA, the CDR3 is TGTGCCATCAGTGGTACAGGGGTTTCCGCAGATACGCAGTATTTT. Its translation: CAISGTGVSADTQYF.